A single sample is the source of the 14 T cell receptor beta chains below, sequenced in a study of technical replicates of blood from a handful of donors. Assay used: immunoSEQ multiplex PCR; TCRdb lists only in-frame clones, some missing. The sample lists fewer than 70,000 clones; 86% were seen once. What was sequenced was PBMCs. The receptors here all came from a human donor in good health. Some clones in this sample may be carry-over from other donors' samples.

The DNA of the CDR3 is TGCGCCAGCAGTTTTGGCAAAAACTACGAGCAGTACTTC. This codes for CASSFGKNYEQYF. This rearrangement joins TRBV5-1 to TRBJ2-7, with unresolved D. Deletions cut 5 bases from V and 3 bases from J, with 12 bases between. The CDR3 runs 13 residues. Germline CDR1 SGHRS, CDR2 YFSETQ.

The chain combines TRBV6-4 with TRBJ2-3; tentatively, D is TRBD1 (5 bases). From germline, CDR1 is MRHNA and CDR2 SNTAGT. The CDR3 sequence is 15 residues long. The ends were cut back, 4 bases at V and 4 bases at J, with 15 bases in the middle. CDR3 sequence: CASSATSEGADTQYF. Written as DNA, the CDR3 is TGTGCCAGCAGTGCGACTTCCGAAGGGGCAGATACGCAGTATTTT.

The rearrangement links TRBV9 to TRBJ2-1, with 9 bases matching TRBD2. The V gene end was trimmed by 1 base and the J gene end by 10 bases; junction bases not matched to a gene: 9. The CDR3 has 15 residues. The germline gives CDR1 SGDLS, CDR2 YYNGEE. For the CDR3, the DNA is TGTGCCAGCAGCGTATCCCCGTTAGCGGGGGACGAGCAGTTCTTC. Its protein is CASSVSPLAGDEQFF.

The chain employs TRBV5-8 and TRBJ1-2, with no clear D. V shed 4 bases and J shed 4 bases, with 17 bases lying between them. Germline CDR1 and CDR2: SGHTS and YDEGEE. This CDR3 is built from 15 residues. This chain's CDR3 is CASSTEGRWTYGYTF. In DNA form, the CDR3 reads TGTGCCAGCAGCACCGAGGGCAGATGGACCTATGGCTACACCTTC.

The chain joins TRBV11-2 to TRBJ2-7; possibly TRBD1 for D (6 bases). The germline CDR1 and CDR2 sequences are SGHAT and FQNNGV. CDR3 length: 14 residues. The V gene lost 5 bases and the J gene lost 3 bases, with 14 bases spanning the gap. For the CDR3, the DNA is TGTGCCAGCAGCCAACAGGGACATCTCTACGAGCAGTACTTC. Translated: CASSQQGHLYEQYF.

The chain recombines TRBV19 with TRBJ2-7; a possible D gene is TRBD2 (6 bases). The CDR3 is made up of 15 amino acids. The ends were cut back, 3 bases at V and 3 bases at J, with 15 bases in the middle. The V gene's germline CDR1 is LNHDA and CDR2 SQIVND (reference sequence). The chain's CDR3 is CASSIRSEGDYEQYF. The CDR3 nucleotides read TGTGCCAGTAGTATCCGATCGGAGGGAGACTACGAGCAGTACTTC.

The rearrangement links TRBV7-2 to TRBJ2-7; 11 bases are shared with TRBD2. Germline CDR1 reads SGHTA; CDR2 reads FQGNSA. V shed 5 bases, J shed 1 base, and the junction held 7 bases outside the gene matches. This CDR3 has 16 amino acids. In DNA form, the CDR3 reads TGTGCCAGCAGCGTCCTAGCGGGAGGAGGGTCCTACGAGCAGTACTTC. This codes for CASSVLAGGGSYEQYF.

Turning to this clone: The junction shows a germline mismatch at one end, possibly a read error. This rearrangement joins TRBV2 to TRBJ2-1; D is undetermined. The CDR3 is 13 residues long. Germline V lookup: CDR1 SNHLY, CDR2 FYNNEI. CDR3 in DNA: TGTGCCAGCATCTCTCTACGGCGGCGCGCCCCGGTCTTC. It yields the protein CASISLRRRAPVF.

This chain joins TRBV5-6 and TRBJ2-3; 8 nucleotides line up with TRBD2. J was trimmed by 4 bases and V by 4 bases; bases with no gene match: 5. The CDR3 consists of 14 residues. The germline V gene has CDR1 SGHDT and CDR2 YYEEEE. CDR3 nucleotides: TGTGCCAGCAGCCCCGAAGCGGGAGCAGATACGCAGTATTTT. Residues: CASSPEAGADTQYF. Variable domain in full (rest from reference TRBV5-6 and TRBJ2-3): DAGVTQSPTHLIKTRGQQVTLRCSPKSGHDTVSWYQQALGQGPQFIFQYYEEEERQRGNFPDRFSGHQFPNYSSELNVNALLLGDSALYLCASSPEAGADTQYFGPGTRLTVL.

The CDR3 sequence is CASSSEGAGNQPQHF. In nucleotides, the CDR3 is TGCGCCAGCAGCTCGGAGGGGGCGGGCAATCAGCCCCAGCATTTT. The chain has TRBV4-1 and TRBJ1-5, with 7 nucleotides matching TRBD1. Losses at the gene ends were 5 bases for V and 2 bases for J; bases not matched to a gene: 6. Germline V gives CDR1 MGHRA, CDR2 YSYEKL. This CDR3 has 15 residues.

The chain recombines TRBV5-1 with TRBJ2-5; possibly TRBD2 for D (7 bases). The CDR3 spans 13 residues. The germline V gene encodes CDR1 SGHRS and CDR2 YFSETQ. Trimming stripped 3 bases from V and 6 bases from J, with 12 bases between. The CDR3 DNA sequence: TGCGCCAGCAGCTGGGAGGGGGGGAAGACCCAGTACTTC. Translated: CASSWEGGKTQYF.

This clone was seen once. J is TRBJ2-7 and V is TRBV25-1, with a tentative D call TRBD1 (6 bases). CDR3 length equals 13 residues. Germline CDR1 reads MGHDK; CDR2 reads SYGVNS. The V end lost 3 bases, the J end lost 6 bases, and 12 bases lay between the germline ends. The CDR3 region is CASSDRQAGEQYF. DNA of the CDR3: TGTGCCAGCAGTGATCGACAGGCGGGCGAGCAGTACTTC.

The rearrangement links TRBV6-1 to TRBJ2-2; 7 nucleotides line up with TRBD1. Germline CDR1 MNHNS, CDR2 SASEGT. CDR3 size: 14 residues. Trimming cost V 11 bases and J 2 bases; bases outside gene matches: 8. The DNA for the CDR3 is TGTGCCGGAACCGGGACAGCTAACACCGGGGAGCTGTTTTTT. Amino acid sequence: CAGTGTANTGELFF.

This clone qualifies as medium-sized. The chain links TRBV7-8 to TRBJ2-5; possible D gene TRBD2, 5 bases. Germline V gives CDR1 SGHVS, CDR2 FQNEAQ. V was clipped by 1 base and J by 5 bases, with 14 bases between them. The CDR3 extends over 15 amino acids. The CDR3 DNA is TGTGCCAGCAGCTTAGACCTAGCTAGTACGGAGACCCAGTACTTC. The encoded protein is CASSLDLASTETQYF.